This T cell receptor beta chain was recorded in a study of graft-versus-host responses after intestinal transplantation. Looking at the study overall: For about three years after anti-thymocyte globulin induction, all recipients took tacrolimus and steroids. The study, taken as a whole, reports: The marrow of recipients harbored GvH clones, and ileum or blood showed some of them first. Graft-versus-host to host-versus-graft clonal ratios in allografts were high in patients with graft-donor T cell macrochimerism.

Only in-frame clones appear in the TCRdb table, and some are missing; sequencing was by immunoSEQ multiplex PCR. Counted here are more than 80,000 clones, roughly four fifths occurring once; the ten biggest clones make up 17%. On this clone: Its antigen is not identified.

Source: unstimulated CD8+ T cells sorted from spleen or lymph node cells, taken before intestinal transplant. The source is a human donor who received an intestinal transplant.

The CDR3 coding sequence is TGTGCCAGCAGTGGCAGGGGCGTCAATCAGCCCCAGCATTTT. Translation gives CASSGRGVNQPQHF. J is TRBJ1-5 and V is TRBV6-5; tentative D call: TRBD1 (6 bases). Trimming took off 5 bases at V and 3 bases at J, with 11 bases between the two ends. The CDR3 contains 14 residues. Germline V CDR1 and CDR2: MNHEY, SVGAGI.